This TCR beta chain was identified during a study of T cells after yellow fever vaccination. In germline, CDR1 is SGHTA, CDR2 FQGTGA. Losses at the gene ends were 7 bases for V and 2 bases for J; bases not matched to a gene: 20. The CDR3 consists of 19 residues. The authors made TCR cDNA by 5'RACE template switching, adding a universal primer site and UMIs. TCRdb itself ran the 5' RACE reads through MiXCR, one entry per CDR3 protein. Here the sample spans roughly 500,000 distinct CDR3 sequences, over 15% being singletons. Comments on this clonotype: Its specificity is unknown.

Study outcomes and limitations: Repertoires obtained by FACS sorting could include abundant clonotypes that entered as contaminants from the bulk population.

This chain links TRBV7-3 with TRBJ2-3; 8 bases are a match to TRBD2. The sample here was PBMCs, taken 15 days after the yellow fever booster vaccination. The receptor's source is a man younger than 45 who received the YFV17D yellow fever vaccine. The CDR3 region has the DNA TGTGCCAGCAACCCCTTAAGACTAGCGACCCGAGAAAACACAGATACGCAGTATTTT. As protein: CASNPLRLATRENTDTQYF. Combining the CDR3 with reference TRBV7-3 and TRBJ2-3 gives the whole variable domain GAGVSQTPSNKVTEKGKYVELRCDPISGHTALYWYRQSLGQGPEFLIYFQGTGAADDSGLPNDRFFAVRPEGSVSTLKIQRTERGDSAVYLCASNPLRLATRENTDTQYFGPGTRLTVL.